The 7 T cell receptor beta chains below were found in one sample sequenced in a study of blood T cell repertoires in COVID-19. The table came from immunoSEQ multiplex PCR; TCRdb's copy has only in-frame clones and leaves some out. The table lists some 130,000 clones, roughly 89% of them singletons. Sequencing was performed on peripheral blood. These receptors originate from a man aged 50 to 59 with active or convalescent COVID-19.

The chain employs TRBV29-1 and TRBJ1-4; a possible D gene is TRBD1 (5 bases). The CDR3 consists of 12 residues. Germline V gene sequence: CDR1 SQVTM, CDR2 ANQGSEA. V shed 6 bases and J shed 6 bases, with 11 bases lying between them. The CDR3 protein is CSVRETDEKLFF. DNA of the CDR3: TGCAGCGTCCGAGAGACAGATGAAAAACTGTTTTTT.

The chain is built from TRBV15 and TRBJ2-3; unclear D gene. Germline V gives CDR1 LNHNV, CDR2 YYDKDF (reference sequence). The CDR3 has 14 residues. Trimming removed 4 bases from V and 3 bases from J, with 11 bases in between. In DNA, the CDR3 is TGTGCCACCAGCATGCTCAGAGGTACAGATACGCAGTATTTT. It translates to CATSMLRGTDTQYF.

This chain joins TRBV25-1 and TRBJ1-4; D is undetermined. CDR3 length equals 13 residues. Germline V gene sequence: CDR1 MGHDK, CDR2 SYGVNS. V was pared by 3 bases and J by 7 bases, with 9 bases between. The CDR3 is CASSEGGGEKLFF. CDR3 in DNA: TGTGCCAGCAGTGAGGGAGGTGGTGAAAAACTGTTTTTT.

The chain has TRBV25-1 and TRBJ1-4, with D tentatively TRBD1 (5 bases). CDR1 and CDR2 (germline): MGHDK, SYGVNS. The CDR3 has 14 amino acids. The V end was cut by 5 bases, the J end by 3 bases, with 10 bases between. In nucleotides, the CDR3 is TGTGCCAGCAGTAGGCAGGGCTCTAATGAAAAACTGTTTTTT. Translation gives CASSRQGSNEKLFF.

The rearrangement joins TRBV2 to TRBJ1-2; 7 positions match TRBD1. The CDR3 contains 14 residues. The ends lost 11 bases at V and 5 bases at J; junction bases unmatched: 14. Per germline, CDR1 SNHLY and CDR2 FYNNEI. The CDR3 DNA is TGTGCCGGTCGGGGACAGCGGGCAACTTATGGCTACACCTTC. The encoded protein is CAGRGQRATYGYTF.

For this clone: The same CDR3 can be traced to other DNA sequences in this sample. V and J are TRBV5-1 and TRBJ2-7; 11 bases are a match to TRBD2. V trimming: 3 bases; J trimming: 2 bases; junction bases outside the gene matches: 1. The CDR3 extends over 14 amino acids. Per the germline V gene, CDR1 is SGHRS and CDR2 is YFSETQ. CDR3 nucleotides: TGCGCCAGCAGCTCGACTAGCGGGACCTACGAGCAGTACTTC. Translating gives CASSSTSGTYEQYF.

This rearrangement joins TRBV7-2 to TRBJ2-3, with 10 bases matching TRBD2. The CDR3 has 16 amino acids. Germline CDR1 and CDR2: SGHTA and FQGNSA. V was clipped by 5 bases and J by 14 bases; unmatched bases: 19. The CDR3 sequence: CASSQDGVGLAFRPYF. CDR3 nucleotides: TGTGCCAGCAGCCAGGACGGGGTGGGACTAGCGTTTCGGCCGTATTTT.